Shown below are 6 T cell receptor beta chains from a single sample sequenced in a study of CD8 T cells in ankylosing spondylitis. Their antigens are not known. TCRdb passed the 5' RACE reads through MiXCR, listing each CDR3 protein once. This table has under 850,000 distinct CDR3 sequences, roughly 20% appearing once. Overall study results and limits: Typical of ankylosing spondylitis blood, it appeared, was a TCR beta motif of fewer than 10 highly homologous variants.

The source material was blood, either unsorted or a sorted T cell fraction (not recorded which). These receptors came from a male donor with ankylosing spondylitis.

This clonotype was picked up a small number of times. The chain employs TRBV5-1 and TRBJ1-3, with D possibly TRBD1 on 5 matching bases. V gave up 3 bases and J gave up 3 bases, with 13 bases separating them. The CDR3 has 15 residues. The germline CDR1 and CDR2 sequences are SGHRS and YFSETQ. CDR3 nucleotide sequence: TGCGCCAGCAGCTCCGTCGGGGACTTTGGAAACACCATATATTTT. Amino acid sequence: CASSSVGDFGNTIYF.

The rearrangement uses TRBV5-1 and TRBJ2-1; TRBD2 might be the D (5 bases). Trimming removed 1 base from V and 0 bases from J, with 17 bases in between. Germline CDR1 reads SGHRS; CDR2 reads YFSETQ. This CDR3 is 18 amino acids long. The DNA of the CDR3 is TGCGCCAGCAGCTTGTGGAGGAGAGGCATAAGCTCCTACAATGAGCAGTTCTTC. Translated, it gives CASSLWRRGISSYNEQFF.

This chain links TRBV18 with TRBJ2-4; D gene uncertain. This CDR3 region has 13 residues. With 0 bases removed from V and 8 bases from J, the gap between germline ends came to 8 bases. Germline values: CDR1 KGHSH, CDR2 LQKENI. DNA for the CDR3: TGTGCCAGCTCACCACCGGATTTAGACATTCAGTACTTC. Amino acid sequence: CASSPPDLDIQYF. Filled out from reference TRBV18 and TRBJ2-4, the complete variable domain reads NAGVMQNPRHLVRRRGQEARLRCSPMKGHSHVYWYRQLPEEGLKFMVYLQKENIIDESGMPKERFSAEFPKEGPSILRIQQVVRGDSAAYFCASSPPDLDIQYFGAGTRLSVL.

This clonotype has a count of ten or more. The rearrangement links TRBV12-3 or TRBV12-4 to TRBJ2-2; D unclear. This CDR3 has 15 residues. Trimming stripped 5 bases from V and 4 bases from J, with 14 bases between. This CDR3 is CASSGQLRGTGELFF. The CDR3 nucleotides read TGTGCCAGCAGTGGTCAGCTGCGCGGCACCGGGGAGCTGTTTTTT.

A few counts support this clonotype. The rearrangement links TRBV3-1 to TRBJ2-1; 10 nucleotides match TRBD2. Germline V lookup: CDR1 LGHDT, CDR2 YNNKEL (reference sequence). CDR3 length: 15 residues. The J segment lost 5 bases and the V segment lost 4 bases, leaving 5 bases of the junction unmatched. CDR3 loop: CASSRFSGGNNEQFF. The DNA for the CDR3 is TGTGCCAGCAGCCGATTTAGCGGGGGGAACAATGAGCAGTTCTTC.

This chain connects TRBV6-2 or TRBV6-3 to TRBJ2-7; D unresolved. The germline CDR1 and CDR2 sequences are MNHEY and SVGEGT. V lost 5 bases to trimming and J lost 2 bases, with 7 bases between them. CDR3 length: 12 residues. CDR3 loop: CASSDVAYEQYF. The DNA for the CDR3 is TGTGCCAGCAGTGACGTCGCCTACGAGCAGTACTTC.